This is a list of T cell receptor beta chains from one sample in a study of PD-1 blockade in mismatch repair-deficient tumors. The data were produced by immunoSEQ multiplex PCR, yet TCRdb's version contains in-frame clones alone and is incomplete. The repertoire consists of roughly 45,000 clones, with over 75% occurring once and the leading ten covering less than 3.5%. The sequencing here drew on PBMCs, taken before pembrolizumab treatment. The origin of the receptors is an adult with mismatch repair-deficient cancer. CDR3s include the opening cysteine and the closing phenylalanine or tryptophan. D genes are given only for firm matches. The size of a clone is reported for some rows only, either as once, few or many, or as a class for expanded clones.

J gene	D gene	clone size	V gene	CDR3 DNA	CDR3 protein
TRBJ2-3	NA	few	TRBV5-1	TGCGCCAGCAGCTTGGACGGGAGCCCCGCAGATACGCAGTATTTT	CASSLDGSPADTQYF
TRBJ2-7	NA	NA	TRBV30	TGTGCCTGGAGTGTACGGGGTGTCGGTTACGAGCAGTACTTC	CAWSVRGVGYEQYF
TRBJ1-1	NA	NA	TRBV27	TGTGCCAGCAGTTTAAAGGGCGAAGCTTTCTTT	CASSLKGEAFF
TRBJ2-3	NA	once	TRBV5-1	TGCGCCAGCAGCTTGGAGGTCAGCACAGATACGCAGTATTTT	CASSLEVSTDTQYF
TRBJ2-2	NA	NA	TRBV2	TGTGCCAGCGACACCGGGACTCCGAACACCGGGGAGCTGTTTTTT	CASDTGTPNTGELFF
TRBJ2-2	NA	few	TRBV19	TGTGCCAGTAGTACAGGACACACCGGGGAGCTGTTTTTT	CASSTGHTGELFF
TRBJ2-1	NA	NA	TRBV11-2	TGTGCCAGCAGCTTAAGGGCTGTAGCGAGCTCCTACAATGAGCAGTTCTTC	CASSLRAVASSYNEQFF
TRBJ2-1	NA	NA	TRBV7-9	TGTGCCAGCAGGGGACCGACAGACTCCTACAATGAGCAGTTCTTC	CASRGPTDSYNEQFF
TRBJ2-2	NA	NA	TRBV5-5	TGTGCCAGCAGCTTTCGGGCAGGGGACACCGGGGAGCTGTTTTTT	CASSFRAGDTGELFF
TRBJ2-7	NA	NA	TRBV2	TGTGCCAGCAGTGACCCCCAAGAAGTTATCTACGAGCAGTACTTC	CASSDPQEVIYEQYF
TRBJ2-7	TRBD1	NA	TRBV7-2	TGTGCCAGCAGCTTAGAGTCGGGACAGGGGTTTCGCGAGCAGTACTTC	CASSLESGQGFREQYF
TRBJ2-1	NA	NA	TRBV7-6	TGTGCCAGCAGCTCTGAGGGGGAGCAGTTCTTC	CASSSEGEQFF
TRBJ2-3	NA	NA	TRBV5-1	TGCGCCAGCAGCTTCTCAGTTACTGGCACAGATACGCAGTATTTT	CASSFSVTGTDTQYF
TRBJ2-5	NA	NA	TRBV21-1	TGTGCCAGCAGCAAAGGTGGCGGGAGGAAAGAGACCCAGTACTTC	CASSKGGGRKETQYF
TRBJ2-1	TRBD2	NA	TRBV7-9	TGTGCCAGCAGCTCAGCCGGGACAGTGAATCCGGGACTAGCGGGAGGCGACTTCTTC	CASSSAGTVNPGLAGGDFF
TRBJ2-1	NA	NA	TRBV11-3	TGTGCCAGCACCCCAGTAGGGGGAAACAATGAGCAGTTCTTC	CASTPVGGNNEQFF
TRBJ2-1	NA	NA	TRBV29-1	TGCAGCGTTGAAAGAGGGGCAGGGAATAGGAAAGAGCAGTTCTTC	CSVERGAGNRKEQFF
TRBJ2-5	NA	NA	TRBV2	TGTGCCAGCAGCCCCCGCGGCAACGGGGAGACCCAGTACTTC	CASSPRGNGETQYF
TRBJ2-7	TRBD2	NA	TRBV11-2	TGTGCCAGCAGCTACGGACTAGCGGGAGAAATAGTCTACGAGCAGTACTTC	CASSYGLAGEIVYEQYF
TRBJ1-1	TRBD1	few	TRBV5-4	TGTGCCAGCAGCTTCGACAGGGGGTACACTGAAGCTTTCTTT	CASSFDRGYTEAFF
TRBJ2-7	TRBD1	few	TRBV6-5	TGTGCCAGCAGTTCGATACAGGGGCCCTACGAGCAGTACTTC	CASSSIQGPYEQYF
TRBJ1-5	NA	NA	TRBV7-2	TGTGCCAGCAGCTTAGTGCTCAATCAGCCCCAGCATTTT	CASSLVLNQPQHF
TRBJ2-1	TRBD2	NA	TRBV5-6	TGTGCCAGCAGCGACACCGGGACTAGCGGCTACAATGAGCAGTTCTTC	CASSDTGTSGYNEQFF
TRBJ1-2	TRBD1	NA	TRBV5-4	TGTGCCAGCAGCTCCGGGACAGGGTACTATGGCTACACCTTC	CASSSGTGYYGYTF
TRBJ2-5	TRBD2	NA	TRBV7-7	TGTGCTAGCAGCTCGGGACTAGCGGAGACCCAGTACTTC	CASSSGLAETQYF
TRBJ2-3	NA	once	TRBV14	TGTGCCAGCAGCCAAGTTTTTCCCAGCACAGATACGCAGTATTTT	CASSQVFPSTDTQYF
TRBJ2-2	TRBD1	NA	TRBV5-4	TGTGCCAGCAGCCCTGGTGGGACAGGGGCTCGTACCGGGGAGCTGTTTTTT	CASSPGGTGARTGELFF
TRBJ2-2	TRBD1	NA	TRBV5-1	TGCGCCAGCAGCTTGCCAGGGGGAACGTCCGGGGAGCTGTTTTTT	CASSLPGGTSGELFF
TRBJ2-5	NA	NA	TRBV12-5	TGTGCTAGTGGTTTGGGGCAGGTGGGAGAGACCCAGTACTTC	CASGLGQVGETQYF
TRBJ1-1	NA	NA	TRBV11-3	TGTGCCAGCAGCTTAAAACGGGGAATCCCTGAAGCTTTCTTT	CASSLKRGIPEAFF
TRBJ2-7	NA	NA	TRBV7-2	TGTGCCAGCAGCTTATTGAGCCCAGACTACGAGCAATACTTC	CASSLLSPDYEQYF
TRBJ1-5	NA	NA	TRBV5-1	TGCGCCAGCAGCTTGGATGGCAGGAGCAATCAGCCCCAGCATTTT	CASSLDGRSNQPQHF
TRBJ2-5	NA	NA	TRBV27	TGTGCCAGCAGAATCCAAGAGACCCAGTACTTC	CASRIQETQYF
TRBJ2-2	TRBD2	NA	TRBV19	TGTGCCAGTAGTATAGGTGGAGCGGGATGGGCCGGGGAGCTGTTTTTT	CASSIGGAGWAGELFF
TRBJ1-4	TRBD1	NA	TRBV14	TGTGCCAGCAGCCAAGAAGTAGGGGGCTTTGAAAAACTGTTTTTT	CASSQEVGGFEKLFF
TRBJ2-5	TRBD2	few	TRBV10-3	TGTGCCATCAGTGAGACCCGGACTAGCCCGATTGGAGAGACCCAGTACTTC	CAISETRTSPIGETQYF
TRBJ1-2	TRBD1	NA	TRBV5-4	TGTGCCAGCAGCCGAGGGGGGGACAGCCTCTATGGCTACACCTTC	CASSRGGDSLYGYTF
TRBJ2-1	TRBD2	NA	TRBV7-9	TGTGCCAGCAGCTTAGATGCGGGAGGATGGTACAATGAGCAGTTCTTC	CASSLDAGGWYNEQFF
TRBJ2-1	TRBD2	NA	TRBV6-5	TGTGCCAGCAGTGGGACTAGCGGGAGGGAGCAGTTCTTC	CASSGTSGREQFF
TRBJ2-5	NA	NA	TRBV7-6	TGTGCCAGCAGCGTACCGGAGATGCAAGAGACCCAGTACTTC	CASSVPEMQETQYF
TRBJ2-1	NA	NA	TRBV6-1	TGTGCCAGCAGGGAGGGAATTGAGCAGTTCTTC	CASREGIEQFF
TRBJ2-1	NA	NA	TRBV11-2	TGTGCCAGCAGCCTCCGGGACTCCCGGCGAAATGAGCAGTTCTTC	CASSLRDSRRNEQFF